These 8 T cell receptor beta chains were all obtained from the same sample, sequenced in a study of T cell changes during pregnancy in multiple sclerosis. Here immunoSEQ multiplex PCR was the method, and the copy in TCRdb shows in-frame clones only, minus some. The sample contains around 52,000 clones, approximately 87% of which appear only once. Sequenced sample: peripheral blood from another person, used as feeder cells. The receptors were gathered from a human donor whose cells served as feeder cells for cultures in a pregnancy study.

The chain links TRBV27 to TRBJ1-3; D is perhaps TRBD1 (6 bases). V was pared by 5 bases and J by 4 bases, with 9 bases between. Germline V CDR1 and CDR2: MNHEY, SMNVEV (reference sequence). The CDR3 spans 13 residues. CDR3 region: CASSRTEGNTIYF. The CDR3 nucleotides read TGTGCCAGCAGTCGGACAGAAGGAAACACCATATATTTT.

CDR3 bases: TGTGCCAGCAATACAGGATATGGCTACACCTTC. It encodes CASNTGYGYTF. The rearrangement links TRBV28 to TRBJ1-2, with D tentatively TRBD1 (5 bases). Germline lookup yields CDR1 MDHEN and CDR2 SYDVKM. Trimming removed 7 bases from V and 5 bases from J, with 8 bases in between. The CDR3 spans 11 residues.

CDR3 sequence (DNA): TGTGCCAGCAGAGGGGGGACCAGCGACGATACGCAGTATTTT. It encodes CASRGGTSDDTQYF. The V gene is TRBV2, the J gene TRBJ2-3; D is perhaps TRBD1 or TRBD2 (6 bases each). The CDR3 loop spans 14 amino acids. From germline, CDR1 is SNHLY and CDR2 FYNNEI. Between the trimmed V and J ends, which lost 6 bases and 6 bases, there was a span of 16 bases.

V and J are TRBV6-1 and TRBJ2-7; 7 nucleotides align to TRBD2. Germline assignment: CDR1 MNHNS and CDR2 SASEGT. J gave up 5 bases and V 5 bases, and 12 bases lay outside the gene matches. CDR3 length: 15 amino acids. The CDR3 protein is CASSPLAGASNEQYF. The CDR3 DNA reads TGTGCCAGCAGTCCCCTGGCGGGAGCGTCCAACGAGCAGTACTTC.

The chain has TRBV6-4 and TRBJ2-3; D is uncertain. CDR1 and CDR2 (germline): MRHNA, SNTAGT. CDR3 length: 13 amino acids. V shed 0 bases and J shed 2 bases, with 3 bases lying between them. The CDR3 DNA follows: TGTGCCAGCAGTGACTCGACCACAGATACGCAGTATTTT. It codes for CASSDSTTDTQYF.

V and J are TRBV30 and TRBJ1-1; tentative D call: TRBD1 (6 bases). The germline V gene encodes CDR1 GTSNPN and CDR2 SVGIG (reference sequence). The V end was cut by 4 bases, the J end by 9 bases, with 18 bases between. CDR3 length: 13 amino acids. The CDR3 region is CAWTQNTGSKAFF. CDR3 bases: TGTGCCTGGACCCAAAACACAGGGAGTAAAGCTTTCTTT. Full variable domain (outside the CDR3, taken from reference TRBV30 and TRBJ1-1): SQTIHQWPATLVQPVGSPLSLECTVEGTSNPNLYWYRQAAGRGLQLLFYSVGIGQISSEVPQNLSASRPQDRQFILSSKKLLLSDSGFYLCAWTQNTGSKAFFGQGTRLTVV.

The gene calls are TRBV19 and TRBJ1-3, with D possibly being TRBD1 (6 bases). The V gene's germline CDR1 is LNHDA and CDR2 SQIVND (reference sequence). This CDR3 region has 14 residues. Trimming cost V 8 bases and J 2 bases, with 13 bases left between them. The CDR3 nucleotides are TGTGCCAGTCGGCCGGGGGCTACTGGAAACACCATATATTTT. It is translated as CASRPGATGNTIYF.

The rearrangement uses TRBV18 and TRBJ2-7; 10 nucleotides line up with TRBD2. CDR1 and CDR2 (germline): KGHSH, LQKENI. With 3 bases clipped from V and 2 bases from J, the junction kept 10 bases outside the gene matches. The CDR3 is 17 amino acids. As DNA, the CDR3 is TGTGCCAGCTCACCCAATCCCGGACTAGCGGCCGCCTACGAGCAGTACTTC. This codes for CASSPNPGLAAAYEQYF. Full variable domain (rest looked up from reference TRBV18 and TRBJ2-7): NAGVMQNPRHLVRRRGQEARLRCSPMKGHSHVYWYRQLPEEGLKFMVYLQKENIIDESGMPKERFSAEFPKEGPSILRIQQVVRGDSAAYFCASSPNPGLAAAYEQYFGPGTRLTVT.